These 11 T cell receptor beta chains share one sample of origin, sequenced in a study of T cell repertoires in cytomegalovirus infection. TCRdb re-analysed the reads in MiXCR, keeping a single row per CDR3 protein. The table lists about 250,000 distinct CDR3 sequences, 15% to 20% of them singletons. The sequenced sample consisted of CD8+ T cells from PBMCs. The receptors originated from a human donor in good health (CMV status not recorded). Some clones in this sample may be carry-over from other donors' samples.

This sequence joins TRBV15 and TRBJ2-2; 12 positions match TRBD2. Trimming at V came to 3 bases and at J to 5 bases, leaving 1 base not matched to a gene. The CDR3 sequence is 15 residues long. CDR1 and CDR2 (germline): LNHNV, YYDKDF (reference sequence). The CDR3 DNA sequence: TGTGCCACCAGCAGCCTAGCGGGGGGGACCGGGGAGCTGTTTTTT. This gives the protein CATSSLAGGTGELFF.

V usage is TRBV2 and J usage is TRBJ2-1; 7 bases are a match to TRBD2. The CDR3 is 13 amino acids. V gave up 4 bases and J gave up 6 bases; unmatched junction bases: 3. CDR1 and CDR2 (germline): SNHLY, FYNNEI. CDR3 DNA: TGTGCCAGCAGTGTGGGAGGGTCCAATGAGCAGTTCTTC. Protein: CASSVGGSNEQFF.

This clonotype was observed many times. This rearrangement joins TRBV7-2 to TRBJ1-5; D is unclear. The germline V gene has CDR1 SGHTA and CDR2 FQGNSA. Trimming left V 1 base short and J 5 bases short, with 6 bases between. The CDR3 totals 13 residues. CDR3 residues: CASSLVTYQPQHF. Written as DNA, the CDR3 is TGTGCCAGCAGCTTAGTAACCTATCAGCCCCAGCATTTT. The whole variable domain, filled in from reference TRBV7-2 and TRBJ1-5, reads GAGVSQSPSNKVTEKGKDVELRCDPISGHTALYWYRQSLGQGLEFLIYFQGNSAPDKSGLPSDRFSAERTGGSVSTLTIQRTQQEDSAVYLCASSLVTYQPQHFGDGTRLSIL.

This clonotype was detected only a few times. V and J are TRBV25-1 and TRBJ1-4; maybe TRBD1 (6 bases). Germline lookup yields CDR1 MGHDK and CDR2 SYGVNS. The V gene lost 5 bases and the J gene lost 1 base, with 26 bases spanning the gap. The CDR3 is 20 residues long. For the CDR3, the DNA is TGTGCCAGCAGTAAAACTGCGAGGACAGTTAGCGATGTAACTAATGAAAAACTGTTTTTT. Its translation is CASSKTARTVSDVTNEKLFF.

This clonotype was observed at least ten times. This chain connects TRBV12-3 or TRBV12-4 to TRBJ2-7; no definite D call. The CDR3 has 14 residues. V lost 5 bases and J lost 3, with 14 bases in between. The CDR3 region is CASSIPGTIYEQYF. For the CDR3, the DNA is TGTGCCAGCAGTATTCCAGGCACTATCTACGAGCAGTACTTC.

This clonotype was observed many times. The CDR3 reads CASSRLPMRTDTQYF. CDR3 nucleotides: TGTGCCAGCAGCCGTTTGCCGATGCGCACAGATACGCAGTATTTT. The V gene is TRBV7-6, the J gene TRBJ2-3; D ambiguous. The CDR3 sequence is 15 residues long. The V gene lost 5 bases and the J gene lost 1 base, with 13 bases spanning the gap. Germline assignment: CDR1 SGHVS and CDR2 FNYEAQ.

This clonotype showed up many times. The chain recombines TRBV4-3 with TRBJ2-3, with D maybe TRBD1 (5 bases). Germline V gene data show CDR1 as LGHNA and CDR2 as YSLEER. The CDR3 extends over 16 amino acids. Trimming took off 0 bases at V and 4 bases at J, with 14 bases between the two ends. The CDR3, as DNA: TGCGCCAGCAGCCAAGACGGCGGCACAGGTGCAGATACGCAGTATTTT. The encoded protein is CASSQDGGTGADTQYF.

In its sample, this clonotype was seen many times. This chain joins TRBV7-9 and TRBJ2-5, with TRBD2 identical over 11 bases. This CDR3 has 16 amino acids. V lost 8 bases to trimming and J lost 2 bases; unmatched junction nucleotides: 10. Germline V gene lookup returns CDR1 SEHNR and CDR2 FQNEAQ (reference sequence). The CDR3 loop is CASGLAGGHGQETQYF. The CDR3 DNA sequence: TGTGCCAGCGGCCTAGCGGGGGGCCACGGACAAGAGACCCAGTACTTC. The full variable domain, completed using reference TRBV7-9 and TRBJ2-5, is DTGVSQNPRHKITKRGQNVTFRCDPISEHNRLYWYRQTLGQGPEFLTYFQNEAQLEKSRLLSDRFSAERPKGSFSTLEIQRTEQGDSAMYLCASGLAGGHGQETQYFGPGTRLLVL.

The chain combines TRBV12-3 or TRBV12-4 with TRBJ2-7; 9 bases are a match to TRBD2. Trimming at V came to 6 bases and at J to 5 bases, leaving 5 bases not matched to a gene. The CDR3 length is 13 residues. The CDR3 sequence: CASSGTSTHEQYF. CDR3 nucleotide sequence: TGTGCCAGCAGCGGGACTAGCACCCACGAGCAGTACTTC.

This clonotype appeared a few times. This chain uses TRBV20-1 with TRBJ2-7; D is ambiguous. The germline V and J ends were trimmed by 1 base and 0 bases, with 7 bases remaining between them. Germline V gene lookup returns CDR1 DFQATT and CDR2 SNEGSKA (reference sequence). This CDR3 is 13 amino acids long. The CDR3 region is CSARVPDSYEQYF. CDR3 nucleotide sequence: TGCAGTGCTAGAGTTCCCGACTCCTACGAGCAGTACTTC.

On this clonotype itself: A much larger clone differs by one base, so this may be a read error. For the CDR3, the DNA is TGTGCCAGCAGCTCCAACACTCTAGCGGAGCAGTACTTC. It codes for CASSSNTLAEQYF. The chain recombines TRBV6-5 with TRBJ2-1, with TRBD2 as a possible D gene (6 bases). The DNA end lines up better with TRBJ2-7; the J call may be wrong. Per the germline V gene, CDR1 is MNHEY and CDR2 is SVGAGI. This CDR3 has 13 amino acids.